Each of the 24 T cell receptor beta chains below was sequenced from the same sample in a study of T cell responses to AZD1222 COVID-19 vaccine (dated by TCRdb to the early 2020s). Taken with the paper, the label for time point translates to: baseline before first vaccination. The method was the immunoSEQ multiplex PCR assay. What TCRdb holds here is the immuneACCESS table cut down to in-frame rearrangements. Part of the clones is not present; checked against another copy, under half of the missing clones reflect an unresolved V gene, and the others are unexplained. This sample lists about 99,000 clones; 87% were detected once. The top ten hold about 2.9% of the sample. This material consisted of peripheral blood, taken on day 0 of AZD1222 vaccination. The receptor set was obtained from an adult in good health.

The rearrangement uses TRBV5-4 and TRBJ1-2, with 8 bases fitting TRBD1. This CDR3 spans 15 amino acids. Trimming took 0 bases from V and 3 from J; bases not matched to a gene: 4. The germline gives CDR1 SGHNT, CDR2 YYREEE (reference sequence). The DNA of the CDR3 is TGTGCCAGCAGCTTGGAGACAGGGGTTGACTATGGCTACACCTTC. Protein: CASSLETGVDYGYTF.

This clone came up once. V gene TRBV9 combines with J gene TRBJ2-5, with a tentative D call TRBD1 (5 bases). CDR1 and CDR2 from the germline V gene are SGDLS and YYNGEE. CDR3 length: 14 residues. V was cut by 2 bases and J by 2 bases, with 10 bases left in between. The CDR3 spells CASSVGQGQETQYF. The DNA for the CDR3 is TGTGCCAGCAGCGTTGGGCAGGGACAAGAGACCCAGTACTTC.

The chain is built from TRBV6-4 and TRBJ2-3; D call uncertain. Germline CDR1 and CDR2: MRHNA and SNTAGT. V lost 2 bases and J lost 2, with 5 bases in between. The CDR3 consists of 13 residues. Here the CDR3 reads CASSDSVTDTQYF. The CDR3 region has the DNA TGTGCCAGCAGTGACAGCGTCACAGATACGCAGTATTTT.

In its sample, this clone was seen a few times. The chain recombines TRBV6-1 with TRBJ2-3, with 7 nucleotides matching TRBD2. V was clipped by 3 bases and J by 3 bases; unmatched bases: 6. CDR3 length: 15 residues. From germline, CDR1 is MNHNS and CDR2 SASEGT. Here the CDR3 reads CASSEMTGGTDTQYF. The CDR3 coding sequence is TGTGCCAGCAGTGAGATGACGGGGGGTACAGATACGCAGTATTTT.

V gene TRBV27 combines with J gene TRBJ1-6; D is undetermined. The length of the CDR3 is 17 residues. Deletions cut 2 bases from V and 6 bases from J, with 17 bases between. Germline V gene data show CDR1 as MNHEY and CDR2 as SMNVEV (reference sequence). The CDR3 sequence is CASSLEFGRIGNSPLHF. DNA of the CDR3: TGTGCCAGCAGTTTAGAGTTCGGGAGAATAGGTAATTCACCCCTCCACTTT.

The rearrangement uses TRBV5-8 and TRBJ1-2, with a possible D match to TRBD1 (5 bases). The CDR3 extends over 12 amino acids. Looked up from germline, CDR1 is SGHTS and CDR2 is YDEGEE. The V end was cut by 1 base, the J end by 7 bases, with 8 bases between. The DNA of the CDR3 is TGTGCCAGCAGCTTGACAGGTCGTGGCTACACCTTC. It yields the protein CASSLTGRGYTF. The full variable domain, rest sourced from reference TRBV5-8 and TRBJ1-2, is EAGVTQSPTHLIKTRGQQATLRCSPISGHTSVYWYQQALGLGLQFLLWYDEGEERNRGNFPPRFSGRQFPNYSSELNVNALELEDSALYLCASSLTGRGYTFGSGTRLTVV.

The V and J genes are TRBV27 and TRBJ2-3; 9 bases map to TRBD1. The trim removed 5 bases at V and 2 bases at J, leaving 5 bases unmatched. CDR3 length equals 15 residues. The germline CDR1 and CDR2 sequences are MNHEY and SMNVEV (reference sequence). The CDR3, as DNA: TGTGCCAGCAGTAAAAACAGGGGGCTCACAGATACGCAGTATTTT. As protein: CASSKNRGLTDTQYF.

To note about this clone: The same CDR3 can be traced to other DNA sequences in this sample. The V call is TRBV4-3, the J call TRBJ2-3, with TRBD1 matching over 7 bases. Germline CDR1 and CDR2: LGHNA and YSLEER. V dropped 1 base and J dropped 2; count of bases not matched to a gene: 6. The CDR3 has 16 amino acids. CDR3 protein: CASSQVRGRSTDTQYF. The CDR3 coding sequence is TGCGCCAGCAGCCAAGTCAGGGGGAGATCCACAGATACGCAGTATTTT.

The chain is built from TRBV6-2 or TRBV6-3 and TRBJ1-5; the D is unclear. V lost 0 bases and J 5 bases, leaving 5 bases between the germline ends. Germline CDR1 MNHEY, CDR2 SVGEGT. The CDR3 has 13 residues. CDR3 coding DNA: TGTGCCAGCAGTTACTCGCGGGATCAGCCCCAGCATTTT. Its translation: CASSYSRDQPQHF.

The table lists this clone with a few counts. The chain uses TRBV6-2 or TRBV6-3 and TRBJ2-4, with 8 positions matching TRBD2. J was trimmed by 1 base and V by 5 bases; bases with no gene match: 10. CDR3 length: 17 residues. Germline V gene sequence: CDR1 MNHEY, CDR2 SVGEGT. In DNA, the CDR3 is TGTGCCAGCAGTACCACAACTAGCGGAGCTGCCAAAAACATTCAGTACTTC. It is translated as CASSTTTSGAAKNIQYF.

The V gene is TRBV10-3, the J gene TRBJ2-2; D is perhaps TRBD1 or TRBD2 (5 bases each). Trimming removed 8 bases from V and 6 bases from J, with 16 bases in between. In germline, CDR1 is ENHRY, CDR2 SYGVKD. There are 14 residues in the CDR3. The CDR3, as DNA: TGTGCCATCCAATCTACTAGGGGCCCCGGGGAGCTGTTTTTT. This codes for CAIQSTRGPGELFF.

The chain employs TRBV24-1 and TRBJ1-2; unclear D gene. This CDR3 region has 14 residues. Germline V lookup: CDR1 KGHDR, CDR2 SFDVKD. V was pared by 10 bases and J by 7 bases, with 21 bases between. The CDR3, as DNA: TGTGCCACTGCAGCAGCGACGGTAAGCGGTGGCTACACCTTC. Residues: CATAAATVSGGYTF.

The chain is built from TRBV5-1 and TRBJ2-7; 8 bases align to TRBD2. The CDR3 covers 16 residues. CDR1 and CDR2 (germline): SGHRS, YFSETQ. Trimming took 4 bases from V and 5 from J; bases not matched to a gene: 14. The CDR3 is CASSMALDPGGNEQYF. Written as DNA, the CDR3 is TGCGCCAGCAGCATGGCCCTGGACCCGGGGGGGAACGAGCAGTACTTC. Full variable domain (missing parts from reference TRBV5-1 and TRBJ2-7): KAGVTQTPRYLIKTRGQQVTLSCSPISGHRSVSWYQQTPGQGLQFLFEYFSETQRNKGNFPGRFSGRQFSNSRSEMNVSTLELGDSALYLCASSMALDPGGNEQYFGPGTRLTVT.

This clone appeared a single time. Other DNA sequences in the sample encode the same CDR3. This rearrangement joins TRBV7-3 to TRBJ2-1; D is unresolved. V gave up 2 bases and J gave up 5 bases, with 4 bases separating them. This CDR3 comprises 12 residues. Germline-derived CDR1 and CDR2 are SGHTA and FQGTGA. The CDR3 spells CASSLGDNEQFF. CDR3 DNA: TGTGCCAGCAGCTTAGGGGACAATGAGCAGTTCTTC.

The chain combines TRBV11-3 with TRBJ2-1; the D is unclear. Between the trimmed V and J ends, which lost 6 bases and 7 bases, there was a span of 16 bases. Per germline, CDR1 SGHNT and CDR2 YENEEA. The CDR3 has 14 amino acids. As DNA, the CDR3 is TGTGCCAGCAGACCCGGAGCCGGTACAAATGAGCAGTTCTTC. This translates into CASRPGAGTNEQFF.

In DNA form, the CDR3 reads TGTGCCAGCAGCTTGGTCGGCAGGGAGAGTGGCTACACCTTC. Its translation is CASSLVGRESGYTF. V is TRBV5-5 and J is TRBJ1-2; D might be TRBD1 (5 bases). The germline CDR1 and CDR2 sequences are SGHKS and YYEKEE (reference sequence). Trimming removed 0 bases from V and 7 bases from J, with 13 bases in between. The CDR3 covers 14 residues.

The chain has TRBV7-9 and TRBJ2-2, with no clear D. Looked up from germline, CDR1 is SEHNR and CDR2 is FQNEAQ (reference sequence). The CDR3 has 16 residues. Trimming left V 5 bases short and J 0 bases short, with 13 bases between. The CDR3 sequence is CASSVVRVSNTGELFF. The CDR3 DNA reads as TGTGCCAGCAGCGTAGTGCGCGTGTCGAACACCGGGGAGCTGTTTTTT.

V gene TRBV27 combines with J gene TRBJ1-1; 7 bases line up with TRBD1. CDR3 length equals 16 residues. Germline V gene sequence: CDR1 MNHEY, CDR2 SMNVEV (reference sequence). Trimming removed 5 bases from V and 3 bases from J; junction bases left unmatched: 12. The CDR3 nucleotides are TGTGCCAGCAGTCGACAGGGCGGATTTAGGGACACTGAAGCTTTCTTT. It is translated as CASSRQGGFRDTEAFF.

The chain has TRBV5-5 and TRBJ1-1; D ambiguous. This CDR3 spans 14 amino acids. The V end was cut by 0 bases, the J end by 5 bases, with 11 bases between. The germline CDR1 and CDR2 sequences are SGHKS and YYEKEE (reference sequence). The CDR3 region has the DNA TGTGCCAGCAGCTTGGTCCAGAGGGTAACTGAAGCTTTCTTT. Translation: CASSLVQRVTEAFF.

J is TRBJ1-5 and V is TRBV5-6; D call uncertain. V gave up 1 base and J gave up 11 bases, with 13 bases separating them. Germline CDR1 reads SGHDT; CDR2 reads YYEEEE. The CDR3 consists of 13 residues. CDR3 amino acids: CASSLSQVRAQHF. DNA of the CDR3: TGTGCCAGCAGCTTGTCCCAGGTGCGAGCCCAGCATTTT.

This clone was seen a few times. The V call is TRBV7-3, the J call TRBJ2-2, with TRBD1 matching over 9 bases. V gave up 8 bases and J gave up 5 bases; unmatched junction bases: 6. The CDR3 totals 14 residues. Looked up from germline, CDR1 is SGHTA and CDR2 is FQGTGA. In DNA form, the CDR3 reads TGTGCCAGCCAACGGGGACAGGGAACCGGGGAGCTGTTTTTT. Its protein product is CASQRGQGTGELFF.

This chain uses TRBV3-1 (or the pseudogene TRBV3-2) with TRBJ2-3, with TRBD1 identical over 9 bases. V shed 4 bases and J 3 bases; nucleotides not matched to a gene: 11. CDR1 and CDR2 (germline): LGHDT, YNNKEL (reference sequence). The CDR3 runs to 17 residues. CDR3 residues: CASSPSGTGKRTDTQYF. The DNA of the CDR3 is TGTGCCAGCAGCCCGTCCGGGACAGGGAAGAGGACAGATACGCAGTATTTT.

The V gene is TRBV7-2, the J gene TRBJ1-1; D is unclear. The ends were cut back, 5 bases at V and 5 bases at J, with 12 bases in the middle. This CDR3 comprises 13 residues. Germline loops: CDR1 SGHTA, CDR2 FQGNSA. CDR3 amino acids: CASSVKPGTEAFF. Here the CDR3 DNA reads TGTGCCAGCAGCGTAAAGCCGGGGACTGAAGCTTTCTTT.

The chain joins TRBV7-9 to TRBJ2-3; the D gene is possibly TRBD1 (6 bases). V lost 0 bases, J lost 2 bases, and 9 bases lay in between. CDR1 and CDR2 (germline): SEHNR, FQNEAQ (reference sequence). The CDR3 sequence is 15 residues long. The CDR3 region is CASSLAGQDTDTQYF. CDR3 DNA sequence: TGTGCCAGCAGCTTAGCGGGACAAGACACAGATACGCAGTATTTT.